This section outlines one T cell receptor (beta chain) sequence together with its context. No antigen is known for it. Time point indicated: week 11, during vaccination. Topical imiquimod was applied with each vaccine dose, which held 300 ug of mutant IDH1 20-mer peptide. The record originates from a study of a mutant IDH1 vaccine in newly diagnosed glioma. The data were produced by immunoSEQ multiplex PCR, yet TCRdb's version contains in-frame clones alone and is incomplete. The table includes 20,000 to 25,000 clones, roughly nine tenths detected once. Germline V lookup: CDR1 MGHDK, CDR2 SYGVNS. V shed 1 base and J 7 bases; nucleotides not matched to a gene: 4. The CDR3 has 15 residues.

The chain joins TRBV25-1 to TRBJ1-4; 9 bases match TRBD1. The sample in question was PBMCs, obtained from a glioma patient whose treatment included an IDH1 peptide vaccine. This receptor was obtained from a woman aged 40 to 50 with glioma. The CDR3 nucleotides are TGTGCCAGCAGTGAATTGGGACAGGGTGGTGAAAAACTGTTTTTT. Protein: CASSELGQGGEKLFF.